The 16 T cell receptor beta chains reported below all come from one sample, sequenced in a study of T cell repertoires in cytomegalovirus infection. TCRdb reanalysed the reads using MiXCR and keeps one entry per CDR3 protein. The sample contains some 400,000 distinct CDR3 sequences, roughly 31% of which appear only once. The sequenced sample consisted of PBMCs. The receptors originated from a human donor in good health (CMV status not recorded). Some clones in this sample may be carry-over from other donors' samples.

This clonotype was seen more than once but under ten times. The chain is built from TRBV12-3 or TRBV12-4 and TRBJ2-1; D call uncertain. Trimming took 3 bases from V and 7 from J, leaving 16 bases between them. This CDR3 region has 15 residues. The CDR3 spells CASSLAPPFGNEQFF. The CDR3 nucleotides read TGTGCCAGCAGTTTGGCCCCCCCATTCGGTAATGAGCAGTTCTTC.

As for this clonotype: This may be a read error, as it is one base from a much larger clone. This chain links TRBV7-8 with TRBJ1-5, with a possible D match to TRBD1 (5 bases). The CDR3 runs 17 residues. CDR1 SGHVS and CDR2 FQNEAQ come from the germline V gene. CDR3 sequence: CANSSRDGLFRPQPQHF. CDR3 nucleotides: TGTGCCAACAGCTCTAGGGACGGCCTTTTTCGTCCTCAGCCCCAGCATTTT.

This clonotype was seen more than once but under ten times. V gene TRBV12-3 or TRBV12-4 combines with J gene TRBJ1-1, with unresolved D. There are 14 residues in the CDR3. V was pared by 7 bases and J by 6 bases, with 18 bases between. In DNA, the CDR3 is TGTGCCAGCAAAACTGGGAGGGAGGGAGCTGAAGCTTTCTTT. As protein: CASKTGREGAEAFF.

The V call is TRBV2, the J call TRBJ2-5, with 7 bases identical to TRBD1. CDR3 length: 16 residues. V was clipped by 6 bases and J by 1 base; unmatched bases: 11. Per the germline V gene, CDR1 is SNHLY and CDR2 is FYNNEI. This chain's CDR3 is CASRTIDRVLQETQYF. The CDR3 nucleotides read TGTGCCAGCAGGACTATCGACAGGGTACTCCAAGAGACCCAGTACTTC.

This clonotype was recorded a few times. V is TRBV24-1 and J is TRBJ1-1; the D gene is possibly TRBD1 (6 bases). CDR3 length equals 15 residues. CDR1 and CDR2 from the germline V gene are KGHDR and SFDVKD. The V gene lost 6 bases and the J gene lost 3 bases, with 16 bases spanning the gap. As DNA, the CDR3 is TGTGCCACCAGTCACCTACAGGGAGGGCACACTGAAGCTTTCTTT. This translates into CATSHLQGGHTEAFF.

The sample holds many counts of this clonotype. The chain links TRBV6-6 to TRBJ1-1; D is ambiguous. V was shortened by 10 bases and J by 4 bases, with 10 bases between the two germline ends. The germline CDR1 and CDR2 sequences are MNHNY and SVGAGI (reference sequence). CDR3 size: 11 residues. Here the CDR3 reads CATTPGTEAFF. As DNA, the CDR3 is TGTGCCACCACACCCGGCACTGAAGCTTTCTTT.

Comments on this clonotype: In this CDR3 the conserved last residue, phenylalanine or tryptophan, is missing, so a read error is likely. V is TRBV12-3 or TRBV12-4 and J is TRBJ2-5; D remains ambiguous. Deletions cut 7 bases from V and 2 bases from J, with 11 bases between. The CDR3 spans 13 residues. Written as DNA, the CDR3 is TGTGCCAGCACCCCGGGCCCACAAGAGACCCAGTACTTA. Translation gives CASTPGPQETQYL.

In nucleotides, the CDR3 is TGTGCCAGCGGAACCGGGCCGCACTCATATGGCTACACCTTC. The encoded protein is CASGTGPHSYGYTF. This chain joins TRBV28 and TRBJ1-2; D uncertain. Germline V gene sequence: CDR1 MDHEN, CDR2 SYDVKM. This CDR3 spans 14 amino acids. V was cut by 8 bases and J by 5 bases, with 18 bases left in between.

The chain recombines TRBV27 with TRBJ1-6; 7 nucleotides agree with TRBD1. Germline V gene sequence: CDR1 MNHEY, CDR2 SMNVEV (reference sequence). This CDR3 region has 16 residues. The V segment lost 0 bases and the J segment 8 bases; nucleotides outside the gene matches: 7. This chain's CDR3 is CASSLSRQGGDSPLHF. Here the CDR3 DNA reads TGTGCCAGCAGTTTATCAAGACAGGGAGGAGATTCACCCCTCCACTTT.

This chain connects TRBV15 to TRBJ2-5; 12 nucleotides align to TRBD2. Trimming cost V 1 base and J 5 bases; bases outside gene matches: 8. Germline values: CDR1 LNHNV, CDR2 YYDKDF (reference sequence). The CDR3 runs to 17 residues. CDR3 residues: CATSRGSSGGVGETQYF. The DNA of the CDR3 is TGTGCCACCAGCAGAGGATCTAGCGGGGGGGTGGGTGAGACCCAGTACTTC.

The CDR3 DNA sequence: TGTGCCTCGGGACAGGACAATGAGCAGTTCTTC. It codes for CASGQDNEQFF. The chain employs TRBV18 and TRBJ2-1, with 8 bases identical to TRBD1. This CDR3 comprises 11 residues. V lost 11 bases to trimming and J lost 5 bases; unmatched junction nucleotides: 2. Germline V gives CDR1 KGHSH, CDR2 LQKENI.

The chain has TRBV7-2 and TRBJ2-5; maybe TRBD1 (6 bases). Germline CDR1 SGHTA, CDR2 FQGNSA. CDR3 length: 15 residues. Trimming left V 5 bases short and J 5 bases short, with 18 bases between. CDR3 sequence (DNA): TGTGCCAGCAGCAGCAGACAGGCCACTAGGGAGACCCAGTACTTC. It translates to CASSSRQATRETQYF.

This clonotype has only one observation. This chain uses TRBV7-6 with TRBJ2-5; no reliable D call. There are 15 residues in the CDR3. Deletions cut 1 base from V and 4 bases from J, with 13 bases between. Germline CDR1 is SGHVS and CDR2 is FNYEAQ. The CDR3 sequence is CASSLVAAEGETQYF. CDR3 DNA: TGTGCCAGCAGCTTAGTGGCGGCGGAAGGAGAGACCCAGTACTTC.

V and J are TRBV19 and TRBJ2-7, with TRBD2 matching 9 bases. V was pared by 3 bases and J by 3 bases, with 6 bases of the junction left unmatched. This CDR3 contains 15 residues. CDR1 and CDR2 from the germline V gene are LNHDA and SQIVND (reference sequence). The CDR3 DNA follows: TGTGCCAGTAGTATCTACCTAGCGGGGCTCTACGAGCAGTACTTC. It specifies CASSIYLAGLYEQYF.

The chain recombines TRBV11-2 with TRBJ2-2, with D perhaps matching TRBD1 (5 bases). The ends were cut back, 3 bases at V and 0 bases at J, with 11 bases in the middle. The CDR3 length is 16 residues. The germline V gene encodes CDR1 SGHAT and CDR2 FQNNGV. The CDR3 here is CASSFLGAPNTGELFF. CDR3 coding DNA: TGTGCCAGCAGCTTTCTTGGGGCCCCGAACACCGGGGAGCTGTTTTTT.

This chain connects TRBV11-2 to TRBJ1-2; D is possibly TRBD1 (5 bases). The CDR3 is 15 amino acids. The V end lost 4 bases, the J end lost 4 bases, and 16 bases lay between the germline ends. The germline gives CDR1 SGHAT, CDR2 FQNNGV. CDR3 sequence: CASSSRRGASYGYTF. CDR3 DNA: TGTGCCAGCAGCTCTCGCCGCGGGGCCTCCTATGGCTACACCTTC. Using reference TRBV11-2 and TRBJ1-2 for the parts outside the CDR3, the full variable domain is EAGVAQSPRYKIIEKRQSVAFWCNPISGHATLYWYQQILGQGPKLLIQFQNNGVVDDSQLPKDRFSAERLKGVDSTLKIQPAKLEDSAVYLCASSSRRGASYGYTFGSGTRLTVV.